This T cell receptor beta chain was sequenced during a study of resident and recirculating memory T cells in vitiligo. Turning to the study itself: Each patient gave two lesional and two nonlesional epidermal shave biopsies, plus PBMCs. No cells were sorted; samples were homogenized just before genomic DNA extraction.

CDR1 and CDR2 from the germline V gene are SQVTM and ANQGSEA. With 4 bases removed from V and 7 bases from J, the gap between germline ends came to 14 bases. There are 13 residues in the CDR3. Method: immunoSEQ multiplex PCR; TCRdb's copy keeps in-frame clones and lacks some. The sample yields about 45,000 clones, over 90% seen once. The sample consisted of blood. The chain is built from TRBV29-1 and TRBJ1-5; no definite D call. The receptor comes from a male donor with vitiligo. CDR3 coding DNA: TGCAGCGTTGCGGGGATTTACCACCAGCCCCAGCATTTT. Amino acid sequence: CSVAGIYHQPQHF.